These 14 T cell receptor beta chains share one sample of origin, sequenced in a study of cytomegalovirus exposure and HLA in healthy donors. A multiplex PCR was run with 60 Vbeta primers and 13 Jbeta primers. Some clones are missing from TCRdb's copy, which holds only in-frame ones; the method was immunoSEQ multiplex PCR. The sample consists of about 140,000 clones, roughly 79% of them appearing once. Sequences were obtained from PBMCs. These TCRs come from a woman in her 40s in good health and CMV-seronegative.

The chain joins TRBV7-2 to TRBJ1-5, with D possibly matching TRBD1 (6 bases). CDR1 is SGHTA and CDR2 is FQGNSA in the germline V gene. Trimming left V 6 bases short and J 1 base short, with 13 bases between. There are 15 residues in the CDR3. In nucleotides, the CDR3 is TGTGCCAGCAGGCGAGGGGGATTGAGCAATCAGCCCCAGCATTTT. Amino acid sequence: CASRRGGLSNQPQHF.

This chain links TRBV7-3 with TRBJ2-7; 8 bases are shared with TRBD1. V was clipped by 2 bases and J by 4 bases; unmatched bases: 7. The CDR3 has 15 residues. Germline assignment: CDR1 SGHTA and CDR2 FQGTGA. The CDR3 nucleotides are TGTGCCAGCAGCTTATCCGGGACAGGCGTGTACGAGCAGTACTTC. It yields the protein CASSLSGTGVYEQYF.

The J gene is TRBJ1-5, the V gene TRBV28; no clear D. Per the germline V gene, CDR1 is MDHEN and CDR2 is SYDVKM. The CDR3 has 16 amino acids. V was cut by 2 bases and J by 0 bases, with 11 bases left in between. In DNA, the CDR3 is TGTGCCAGCAGTTTACCTCCGGGTTTTAGCAATCAGCCCCAGCATTTT. It encodes CASSLPPGFSNQPQHF. Variable domain in full (rest from reference TRBV28 and TRBJ1-5): DVKVTQSSRYLVKRTGEKVFLECVQDMDHENMFWYRQDPGLGLRLIYFSYDVKMKEKGDIPEGYSVSREKKERFSLILESASTNQTSMYLCASSLPPGFSNQPQHFGDGTRLSIL.

The V and J genes are TRBV28 and TRBJ2-5, with 12 bases fitting TRBD2. This CDR3 comprises 18 residues. Germline loops: CDR1 MDHEN, CDR2 SYDVKM. V shed 3 bases, J shed 5 bases, and the junction held 13 bases outside the gene matches. The CDR3 DNA reads as TGTGCCAGCAGTTTCCTTACTAGCGGGAGGAAGCAGCGGGAGACCCAGTACTTC. This gives the protein CASSFLTSGRKQRETQYF.

The V and J genes are TRBV5-1 and TRBJ2-7, with a weak D call TRBD1 (6 bases). Germline V lookup: CDR1 SGHRS, CDR2 YFSETQ. CDR3 length equals 13 residues. V was trimmed by 2 bases and J by 4 bases, leaving 10 bases between them. This chain's CDR3 is CASSFGTKYEQYF. In nucleotides, the CDR3 is TGCGCCAGCAGCTTCGGGACAAAATACGAGCAGTACTTC.

V usage is TRBV5-6 and J usage is TRBJ1-4; weak D call: TRBD1 (6 bases). Germline lookup yields CDR1 SGHDT and CDR2 YYEEEE. The CDR3 contains 14 residues. The V and J ends lost 0 bases and 8 bases respectively, with 11 bases between them. CDR3: CASSLDRDWEKLFF. The CDR3 region has the DNA TGTGCCAGCAGCTTGGACAGGGATTGGGAAAAACTGTTTTTT.

J is TRBJ2-2 and V is TRBV4-1; 11 bases agree with TRBD2. The germline V gene encodes CDR1 MGHRA and CDR2 YSYEKL. The CDR3 totals 18 residues. J gave up 6 bases and V 4 bases, and 13 bases lay outside the gene matches. CDR3 in DNA: TGCGCCAGCAGCCTTAAGTCGGCTAGCGGGAGGAAAGCCGGGGAGCTGTTTTTT. This encodes CASSLKSASGRKAGELFF.

CDR3 DNA sequence: TGCGCCAGCAGTGAGTTCTTTAGTCTAAGGGGACAGGGAGGAAACACCATATATTTT. The encoded protein is CASSEFFSLRGQGGNTIYF. The rearrangement links TRBV10-2 to TRBJ1-3; 9 bases map to TRBD1. The CDR3 runs 19 residues. CDR1 and CDR2 (germline): WSHSY, SAAADI. Trimming at V came to 1 base and at J to 4 bases, leaving 14 bases not matched to a gene.

The chain employs TRBV9 and TRBJ2-7; D possibly corresponds to TRBD2 (6 bases). With 3 bases removed from V and 4 bases from J, the gap between germline ends came to 11 bases. CDR1 and CDR2 (germline): SGDLS, YYNGEE. This CDR3 spans 13 amino acids. CDR3 loop: CASSASSEYEQYF. In nucleotides, the CDR3 is TGTGCCAGCAGCGCTTCTAGCGAGTACGAGCAGTACTTC.

The chain carries TRBV30 and TRBJ2-7, with 8 bases fitting TRBD1. This CDR3 region has 13 residues. Germline V gene sequence: CDR1 GTSNPN, CDR2 SVGIG (reference sequence). J lost 6 bases, V lost 5 bases, and 9 bases had no gene match. CDR3 bases: TGTGCCTGGGACGGACAGGGACGCCCCGAGCAGTACTTC. This gives the protein CAWDGQGRPEQYF.

This chain uses TRBV2 with TRBJ1-1, with TRBD1 as a possible D gene (6 bases). This CDR3 comprises 14 residues. CDR1 is SNHLY, CDR2 FYNNEI, per germline. V lost 4 bases and J 4 bases, leaving 13 bases between the germline ends. The CDR3 coding sequence is TGTGCCAGCAGTGCGGCAGGGGTAGGCACTGAAGCTTTCTTT. It yields the protein CASSAAGVGTEAFF.

V usage is TRBV7-2 and J usage is TRBJ2-3; D not resolved. This CDR3 comprises 12 residues. Looked up from germline, CDR1 is SGHTA and CDR2 is FQGNSA. V was trimmed by 8 bases and J by 6 bases, leaving 12 bases between them. CDR3 nucleotides: TGTGCCAGCTGTCCGTCCGGGGATACGCAGTATTTT. It encodes CASCPSGDTQYF.

The chain couples TRBV11-2 to TRBJ2-7, with TRBD2 matching 7 bases. The CDR3 runs 15 residues. The junction had 4 bases not matched to a gene; V was cut back by 2 bases and J by 0 bases. CDR1 and CDR2 from the germline V gene are SGHAT and FQNNGV. The CDR3 coding sequence is TGTGCCAGCAGCTTATATAGCGGGCTCTCCTACGAGCAGTACTTC. Translation gives CASSLYSGLSYEQYF.

The chain recombines TRBV4-3 with TRBJ2-3, with 12 bases fitting TRBD1. The CDR3 length is 17 residues. Germline V lookup: CDR1 LGHNA, CDR2 YSLEER. V lost 3 bases to trimming and J lost 3 bases; unmatched junction nucleotides: 7. CDR3 sequence (DNA): TGCGCCAGCAGCCAGGGACAGGGGGCACGTCGTACAGATACGCAGTATTTT. It is translated as CASSQGQGARRTDTQYF.